The clone carrying this T cell receptor beta chain was seen once. Its antigen remains unidentified. This sample was taken from a study of cytomegalovirus exposure and HLA in healthy donors. Broader study findings: Association of fewer than 20,000 TCR beta sequences with HLA alleles was found at 0.05 false discovery rate in a later analysis. Earlier results showed most TCR beta V segments being productive about 87% or about 30% of the time. Per published accounts, TCR beta sequences correctly predicted the HLA-A and HLA-B alleles of most subjects.

There are 16 residues in the CDR3. The germline gives CDR1 MNHEY, CDR2 SMNVEV (reference sequence). Trimming removed 7 bases from V and 7 bases from J, with 20 bases in between. PCR primers comprised 60 Vbeta and 13 Jbeta primers. The assay was immunoSEQ multiplex PCR, and TCRdb's table has in-frame clones only and misses some. This sample has roughly 180,000 clones, with approximately 80% found just once. The TCR comes from a man aged 25 to 45 in good health and CMV-seropositive. Sequencing input: PBMCs. V gene TRBV27 combines with J gene TRBJ1-6; D may be TRBD1 (5 bases). The CDR3 sequence: CASTSPAGLLNSPLHF. The CDR3 bases are TGTGCCAGCACCAGTCCGGCGGGACTCTTAAATTCACCCCTCCACTTT.